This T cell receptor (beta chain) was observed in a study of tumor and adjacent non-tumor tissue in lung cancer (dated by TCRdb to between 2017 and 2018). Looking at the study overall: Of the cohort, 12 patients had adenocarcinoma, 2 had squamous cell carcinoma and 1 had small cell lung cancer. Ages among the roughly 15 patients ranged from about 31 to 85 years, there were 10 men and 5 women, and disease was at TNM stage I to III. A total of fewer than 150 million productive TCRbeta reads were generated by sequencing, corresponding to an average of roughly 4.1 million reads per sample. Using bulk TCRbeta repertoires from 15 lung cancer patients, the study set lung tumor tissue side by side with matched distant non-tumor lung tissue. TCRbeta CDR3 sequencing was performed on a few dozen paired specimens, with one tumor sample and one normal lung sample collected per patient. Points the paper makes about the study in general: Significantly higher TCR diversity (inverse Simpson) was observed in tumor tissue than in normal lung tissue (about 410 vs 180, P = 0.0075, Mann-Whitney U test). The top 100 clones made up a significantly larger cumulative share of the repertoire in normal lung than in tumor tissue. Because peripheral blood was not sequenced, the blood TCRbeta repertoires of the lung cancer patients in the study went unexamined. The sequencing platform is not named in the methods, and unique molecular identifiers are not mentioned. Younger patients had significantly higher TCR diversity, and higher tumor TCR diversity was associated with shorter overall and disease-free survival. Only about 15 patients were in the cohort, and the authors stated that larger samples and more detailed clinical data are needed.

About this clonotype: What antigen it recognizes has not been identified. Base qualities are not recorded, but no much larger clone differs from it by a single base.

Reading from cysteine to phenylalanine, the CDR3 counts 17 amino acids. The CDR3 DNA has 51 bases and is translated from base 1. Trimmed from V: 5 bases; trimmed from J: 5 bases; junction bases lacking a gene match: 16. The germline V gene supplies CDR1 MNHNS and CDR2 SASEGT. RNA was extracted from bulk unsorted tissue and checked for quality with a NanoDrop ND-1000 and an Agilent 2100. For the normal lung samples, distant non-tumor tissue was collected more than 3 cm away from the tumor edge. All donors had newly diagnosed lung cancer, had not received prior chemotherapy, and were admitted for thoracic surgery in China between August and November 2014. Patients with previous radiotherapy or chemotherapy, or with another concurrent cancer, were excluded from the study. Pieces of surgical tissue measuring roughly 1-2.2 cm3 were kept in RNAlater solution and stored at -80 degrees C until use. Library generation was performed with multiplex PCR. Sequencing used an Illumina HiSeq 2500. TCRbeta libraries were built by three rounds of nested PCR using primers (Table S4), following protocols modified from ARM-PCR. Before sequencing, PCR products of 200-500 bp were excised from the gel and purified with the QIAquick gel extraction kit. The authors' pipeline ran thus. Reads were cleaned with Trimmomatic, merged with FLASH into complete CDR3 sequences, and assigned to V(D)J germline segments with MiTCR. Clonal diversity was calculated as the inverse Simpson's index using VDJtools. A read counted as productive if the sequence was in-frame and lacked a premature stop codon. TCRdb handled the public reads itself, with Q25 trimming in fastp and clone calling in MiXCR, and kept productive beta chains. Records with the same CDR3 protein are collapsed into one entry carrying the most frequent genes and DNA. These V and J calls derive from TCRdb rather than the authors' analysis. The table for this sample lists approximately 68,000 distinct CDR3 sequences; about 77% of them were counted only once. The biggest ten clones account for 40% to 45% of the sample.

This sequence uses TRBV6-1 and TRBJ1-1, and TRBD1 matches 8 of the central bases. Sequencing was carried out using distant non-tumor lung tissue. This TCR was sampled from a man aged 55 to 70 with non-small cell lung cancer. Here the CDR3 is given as CASSSGQGRSTNTEAFF. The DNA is TGTGCCAGCAGTAGCGGACAGGGTCGTTCTACGAATACTGAAGCTTTCTTT.